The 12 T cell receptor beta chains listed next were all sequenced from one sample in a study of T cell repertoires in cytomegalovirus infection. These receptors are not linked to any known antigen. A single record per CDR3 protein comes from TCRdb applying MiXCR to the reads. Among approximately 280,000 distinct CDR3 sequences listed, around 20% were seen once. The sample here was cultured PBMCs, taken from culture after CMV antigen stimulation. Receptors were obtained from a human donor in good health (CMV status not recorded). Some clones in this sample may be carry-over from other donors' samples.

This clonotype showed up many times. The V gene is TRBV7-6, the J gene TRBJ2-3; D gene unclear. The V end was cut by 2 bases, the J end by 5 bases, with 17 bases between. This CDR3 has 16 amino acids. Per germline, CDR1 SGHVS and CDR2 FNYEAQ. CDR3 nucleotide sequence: TGTGCCAGCAGCTTATTCGACTCATACTCGCGAGATACGCAGTATTTT. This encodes CASSLFDSYSRDTQYF.

The CDR3: CASSPRTSGRFAGELFF. CDR3 sequence (DNA): TGTGCCAGCAGCCCACGTACTAGCGGGAGGTTCGCCGGGGAGCTGTTTTTT. This chain uses TRBV5-6 with TRBJ2-2; 12 bases are shared with TRBD2. CDR3 length equals 17 residues. V lost 4 bases to trimming and J lost 6 bases; unmatched junction nucleotides: 10. The germline gives CDR1 SGHDT, CDR2 YYEEEE.

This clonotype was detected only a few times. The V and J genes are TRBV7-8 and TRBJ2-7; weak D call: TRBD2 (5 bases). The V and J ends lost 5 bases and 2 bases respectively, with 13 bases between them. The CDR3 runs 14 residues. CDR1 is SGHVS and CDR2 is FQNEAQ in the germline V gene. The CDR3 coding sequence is TGTGCCAGCAGCACCCGGACTGGCGCCTACGAGCAGTACGTC. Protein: CASSTRTGAYEQYV.

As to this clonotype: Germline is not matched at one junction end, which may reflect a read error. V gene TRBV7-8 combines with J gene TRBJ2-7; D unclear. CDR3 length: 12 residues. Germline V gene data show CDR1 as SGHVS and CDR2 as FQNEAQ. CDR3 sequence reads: CASSLVSYERYF. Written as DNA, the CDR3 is TGTGCCAGCAGCTTAGTGTCCTACGAGCGGTACTTC.

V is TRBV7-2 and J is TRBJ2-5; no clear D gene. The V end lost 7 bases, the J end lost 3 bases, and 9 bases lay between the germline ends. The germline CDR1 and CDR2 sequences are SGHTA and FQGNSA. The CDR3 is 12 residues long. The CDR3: CASTKPEETQYF. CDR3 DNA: TGTGCCAGCACCAAACCCGAAGAGACCCAGTACTTC.

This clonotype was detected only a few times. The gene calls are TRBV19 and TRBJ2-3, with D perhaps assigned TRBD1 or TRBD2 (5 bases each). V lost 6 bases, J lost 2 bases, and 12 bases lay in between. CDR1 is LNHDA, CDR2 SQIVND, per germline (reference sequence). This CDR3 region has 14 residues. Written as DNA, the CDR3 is TGTGCCAGTAGAACCGGGGCCCACACAGATACGCAGTATTTT. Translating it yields CASRTGAHTDTQYF.

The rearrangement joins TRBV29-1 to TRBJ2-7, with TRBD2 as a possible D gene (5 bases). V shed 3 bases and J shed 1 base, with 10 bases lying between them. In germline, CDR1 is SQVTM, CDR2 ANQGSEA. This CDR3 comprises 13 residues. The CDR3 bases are TGCAGCGTTGAGCGGGTGGGGTCCTACGAGCAGTACTTC. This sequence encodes CSVERVGSYEQYF.

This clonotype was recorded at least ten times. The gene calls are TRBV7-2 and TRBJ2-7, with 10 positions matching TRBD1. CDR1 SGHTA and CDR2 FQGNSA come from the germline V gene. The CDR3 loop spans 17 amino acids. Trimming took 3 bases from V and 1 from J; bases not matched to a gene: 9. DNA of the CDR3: TGTGCCAGCAGCTTCATAGGGGGACAGGGGACGTCCTACGAGCAGTACGTC. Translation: CASSFIGGQGTSYEQYV.

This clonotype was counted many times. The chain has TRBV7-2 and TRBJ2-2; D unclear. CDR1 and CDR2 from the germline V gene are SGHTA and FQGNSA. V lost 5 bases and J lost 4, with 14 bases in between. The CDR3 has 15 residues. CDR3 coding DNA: TGTGCCAGCAGCCCGACGTGGATGGGCACCGGGGAGCTGTTTTTT. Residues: CASSPTWMGTGELFF.

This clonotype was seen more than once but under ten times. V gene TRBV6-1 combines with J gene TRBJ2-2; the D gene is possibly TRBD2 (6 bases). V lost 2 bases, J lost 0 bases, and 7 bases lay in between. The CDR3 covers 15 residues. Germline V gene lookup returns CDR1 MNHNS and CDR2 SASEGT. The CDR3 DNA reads TGTGCCAGCAGTGAAAGACTAGCGAACACCGGGGAGCTGTTTTTT. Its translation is CASSERLANTGELFF.

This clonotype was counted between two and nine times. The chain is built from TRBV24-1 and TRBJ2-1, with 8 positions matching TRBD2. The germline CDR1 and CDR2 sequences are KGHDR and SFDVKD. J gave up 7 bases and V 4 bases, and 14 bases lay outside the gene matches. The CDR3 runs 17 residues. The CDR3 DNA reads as TGTGCCACCAGTGACTATCCCCAAGCGGGAGATGGGAATGAGCAGTTCTTC. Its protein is CATSDYPQAGDGNEQFF.

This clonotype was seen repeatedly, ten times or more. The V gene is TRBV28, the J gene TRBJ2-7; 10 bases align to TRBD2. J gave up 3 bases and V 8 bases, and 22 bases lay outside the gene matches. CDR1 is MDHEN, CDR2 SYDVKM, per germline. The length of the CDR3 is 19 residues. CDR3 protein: CASLPSGSVDPQRFYEQYF. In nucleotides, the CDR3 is TGTGCCAGCCTCCCTAGCGGGAGCGTTGACCCCCAAAGATTCTACGAGCAGTACTTC.